The T cell receptor beta chain under discussion was sequenced for a study of technical replicates of blood from several donors. CDR1 is SGHRS and CDR2 is YFSETQ in the germline V gene. This CDR3 region has 14 residues. V lost 4 bases to trimming and J lost 2 bases, with 12 bases between them. Profiled with immunoSEQ multiplex PCR; TCRdb holds only in-frame clones, not every one. The table has about 58,000 clones, 91% seen once. This chain joins TRBV5-1 and TRBJ1-1; D possibly corresponds to TRBD1 (6 bases). This receptor was identified in a human donor in good health. Some clones in this sample may be carry-over from other donors' samples. Material: PBMCs. Here the CDR3 reads CASSTGTRNTEAFF. The CDR3 DNA reads TGCGCCAGCAGCACGGGGACACGTAACACTGAAGCTTTCTTT. Using reference TRBV5-1 and TRBJ1-1 for the parts outside the CDR3, the full variable domain is KAGVTQTPRYLIKTRGQQVTLSCSPISGHRSVSWYQQTPGQGLQFLFEYFSETQRNKGNFPGRFSGRQFSNSRSEMNVSTLELGDSALYLCASSTGTRNTEAFFGQGTRLTVV.